This T cell receptor beta chain was identified in a study of blood T cells in healthy people across ages. Regarding the study as a whole: Roughly linear age-related decline in beta diversity appeared, significant by age roughly 40.

Sample-barcoded 5' priming and a J-beta primer mix drove a second PCR of roughly 6 to 12 cycles. One entry per CDR3 protein, called by TCRdb with MiXCR from the 5' RACE reads. The sample gives around 1.7 million distinct CDR3 sequences, 28% of which show up once; roughly 8% is in the top ten. In regard to this clonotype: What it binds is unknown.

With 6 bases clipped from V and 0 bases from J, the junction kept 8 bases outside the gene matches. The length of the CDR3 is 16 residues. Per germline, CDR1 MDHEN and CDR2 SYDVKM. Sequenced sample: blood. The receptor comes from a woman in her twenties or thirties in good health. The chain uses TRBV28 and TRBJ2-1; 7 bases match TRBD2. The CDR3 loop is CASSPPSGVSYNEQFF. As DNA, the CDR3 is TGTGCCAGCAGCCCGCCGAGCGGGGTCTCCTACAATGAGCAGTTCTTC.